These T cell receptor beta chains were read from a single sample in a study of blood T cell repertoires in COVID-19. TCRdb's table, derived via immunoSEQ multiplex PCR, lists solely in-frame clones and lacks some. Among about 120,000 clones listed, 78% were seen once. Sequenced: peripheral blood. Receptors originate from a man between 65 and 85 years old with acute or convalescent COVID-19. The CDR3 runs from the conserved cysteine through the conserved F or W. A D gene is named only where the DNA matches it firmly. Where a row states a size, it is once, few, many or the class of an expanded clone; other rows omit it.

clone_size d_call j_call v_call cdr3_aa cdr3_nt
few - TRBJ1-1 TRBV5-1 CASSPGHVANTEAFF TGCGCCAGTTCCCCGGGACACGTAGCGAACACTGAAGCTTTCTTT
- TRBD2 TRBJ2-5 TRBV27 CASRKRGGGQETQYF TGTGCCAGCAGAAAGCGGGGAGGCGGCCAAGAGACCCAGTACTTC
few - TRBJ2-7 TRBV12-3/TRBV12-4 CASNRGFYEQYF TGTGCCAGCAATCGGGGGTTCTACGAGCAGTACTTC
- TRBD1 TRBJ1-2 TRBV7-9 CASSLDTGEDYGYTF TGTGCCAGCAGCTTAGACACAGGGGAAGACTATGGCTACACCTTC
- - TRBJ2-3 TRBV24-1 CATSDPLTYTQYF TGTGCCACCAGTGATCCGTTAACATATACGCAGTATTTT
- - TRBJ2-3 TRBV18 CASSPVLVTSTDTQYF TGTGCCAGCTCACCTGTGCTGGTAACTAGCACAGATACGCAGTATTTT
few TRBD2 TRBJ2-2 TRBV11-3 CASSTGTSGTGELFF TGTGCCAGCAGCACAGGGACTAGCGGCACCGGGGAGCTGTTTTTT
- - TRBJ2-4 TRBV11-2 CASSLDPLAGYLAKNIQYF TGTGCCAGCAGCTTAGATCCCCTAGCAGGATATCTAGCCAAAAACATTCAGTACTTC
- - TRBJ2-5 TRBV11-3 CASSVQETQYF TGTGCCAGCAGTGTACAAGAGACCCAGTACTTC
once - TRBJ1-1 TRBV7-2 CASTFTSSGAGTEAFF TGTGCCAGCACCTTTACTAGCTCCGGGGCGGGCACTGAAGCTTTCTTT
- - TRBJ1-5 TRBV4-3 CASSLTSQGQPQHF TGCGCCAGCAGCCTCACCTCACAGGGTCAGCCCCAGCATTTT
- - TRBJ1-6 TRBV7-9 CASSFEQNNSPLHF TGTGCCAGCAGCTTTGAACAAAATAATTCACCCCTCCACTTT
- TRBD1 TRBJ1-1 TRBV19 CASSGQGARGQTEAFF TGTGCCAGTAGTGGACAGGGGGCGCGGGGGCAAACTGAAGCTTTCTTT
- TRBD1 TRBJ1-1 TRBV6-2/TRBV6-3 CASSYLGGQLNTEAFF TGTGCCAGCAGTTACCTTGGGGGACAGTTGAACACTGAAGCTTTCTTT
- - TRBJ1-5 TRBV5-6 CASSANSHNQPQHF TGTGCCAGCAGCGCAAACAGTCACAATCAGCCCCAGCATTTT
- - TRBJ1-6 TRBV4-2 CASSQPPGLDSPLHF TGTGCCAGCAGCCAACCCCCGGGGTTAGATTCACCCCTCCACTTT
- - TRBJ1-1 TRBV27 CASSFYLGDTEAFF TGTGCCAGCAGTTTCTACCTAGGTGACACTGAAGCTTTCTTT
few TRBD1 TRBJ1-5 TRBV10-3 CAISESVGQGANQPQHF TGTGCCATCAGTGAGTCGGTGGGACAGGGAGCGAATCAGCCCCAGCATTTT
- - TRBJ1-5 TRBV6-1 CASSEVSWGTGGDSNQPQHF TGTGCCAGCAGTGAAGTGAGCTGGGGGACGGGAGGGGATAGCAATCAGCCCCAGCATTTT
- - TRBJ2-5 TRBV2 CASSARASNQETQYF TGTGCCAGCAGTGCGCGGGCGAGCAACCAAGAGACCCAGTACTTC
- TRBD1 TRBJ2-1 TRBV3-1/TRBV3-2 CASSQDYPGQGGYNEQFF TGTGCCAGCAGCCAAGATTACCCGGGACAGGGGGGCTACAATGAGCAGTTCTTC
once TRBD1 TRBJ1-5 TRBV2 CASRPPGGRQPQHF TGTGCCAGCAGACCCCCAGGGGGACGTCAGCCCCAGCATTTT
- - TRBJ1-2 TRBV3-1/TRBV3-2 CASSTYEGGKNYGYTF TGTGCCAGCAGCACTTACGAGGGGGGGAAGAACTATGGCTACACCTTC
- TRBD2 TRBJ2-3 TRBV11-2 CASSIRTSGVVDTQYF TGTGCCAGCAGCATCCGGACTAGCGGGGTCGTAGATACGCAGTATTTT
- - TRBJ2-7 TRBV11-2 CASSFPTGYGEQYF TGTGCCAGCAGCTTCCCTACAGGGTACGGCGAGCAGTACTTC
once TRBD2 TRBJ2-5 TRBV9 CASSPTGTSGGALGTQYF TGTGCCAGCAGCCCCACCGGGACTAGCGGGGGGGCCCTTGGGACCCAGTACTTC
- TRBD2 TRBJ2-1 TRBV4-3 CASSQQPPGTSPNEQFF TGCGCCAGCAGCCAACAGCCCCCGGGGACTAGCCCCAATGAGCAGTTCTTC
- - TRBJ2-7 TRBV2 CASHDFTYEQYF TGTGCCAGCCACGACTTCACCTACGAGCAGTACTTC
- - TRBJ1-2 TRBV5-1 CASSLALAGYGYTF TGCGCCAGCAGCTTGGCCTTGGCAGGGTATGGCTACACCTTC
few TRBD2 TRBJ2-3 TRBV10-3 CAITVAGHGSDTQYF TGTGCCATCACGGTAGCGGGCCACGGATCAGATACGCAGTATTTT
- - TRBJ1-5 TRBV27 CASSLGGGNQPQHF TGTGCCAGCAGTTTAGGGGGGGGCAATCAGCCCCAGCATTTT
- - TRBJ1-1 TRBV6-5 CASSYGGSSTEAFF TGTGCCAGCAGTTACGGCGGATCGAGCACTGAAGCTTTCTTT
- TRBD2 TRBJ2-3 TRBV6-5 CASSLGLAEAVQYF TGTGCCAGCAGTTTGGGACTAGCGGAGGCGGTGCAGTATTTT
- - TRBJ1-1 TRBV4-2 CASSQDHRVDTEAFF TGTGCCAGCAGCCAAGATCACAGGGTTGACACTGAAGCTTTCTTT
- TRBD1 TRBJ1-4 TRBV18 CASSQLLSGTGNEKLFF TGTGCCAGCTCACAATTATTATCCGGGACAGGGAATGAAAAACTGTTTTTT
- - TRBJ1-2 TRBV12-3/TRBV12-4 CASTREGIYGYTF TGTGCCAGCACCCGGGAGGGAATCTATGGCTACACCTTC
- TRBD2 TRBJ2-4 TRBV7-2 CASSLVGGGGGKNIQYF TGTGCCAGCAGCTTAGTAGGCGGGGGGGGAGGCAAAAACATTCAGTACTTC
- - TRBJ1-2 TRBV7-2 CASSPHGNYGYTF TGTGCCAGCAGCCCCCACGGGAACTATGGCTACACCTTC
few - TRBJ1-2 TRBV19 CASSPQGNYGYTF TGTGCCAGTAGTCCCCAGGGGAACTATGGCTACACCTTC